The present entry profiles one TCR beta chain with its context. Study members were between roughly 18 and 100 years old and lived in 20 to 30 US regions. Grouping used clinical history reported by participants in a survey and questionnaire. Donors of Cohort 3 who recovered were those that had two negative PCRs, clearance, or symptom resolution. The entry originates in a study of blood T cell repertoires in COVID-19. About the research overall: T cells, B-cell-depleted T cells, or PBMCs supplied cDNA or gDNA.

Per the germline V gene, CDR1 is SGHRS and CDR2 is YFSETQ. V trimming: 2 bases; J trimming: 1 base; junction bases outside the gene matches: 3. The CDR3 totals 15 residues. Sequenced by immunoSEQ multiplex PCR; TCRdb stores in-frame clones only, minus some. The sample holds under 200,000 clones, 65% to 85% seen once. This receptor was taken from a woman aged 55-69 years who had recovered from COVID-19. This chain links TRBV5-1 with TRBJ2-3; 8 bases fit TRBD2. Specimen: PBMCs or T cells enriched from blood (not recorded which). DNA of the CDR3: TGCGCCAGCAGCTTTGATAGCGGGGGCACAGATACGCAGTATTTT. It codes for CASSFDSGGTDTQYF.